These 8 T cell receptor beta chains share one sample of origin, sequenced in a study of long-term antiretroviral therapy in people with HIV. Running of the v3.0 immunoSEQ assay took place at survey level. Profiled with immunoSEQ multiplex PCR; TCRdb holds only in-frame clones, not every one. The table shows 30,000 to 40,000 clones, with 83% occurring only once. The material sequenced was unsorted PBMCs, taken 0.4 years before starting antiretroviral therapy. Source of these receptors: a man aged 18 to 35 with HIV.

This clone was counted a few times. The chain recombines TRBV27 with TRBJ2-7, with 10 bases matching TRBD1. The germline gives CDR1 MNHEY, CDR2 SMNVEV (reference sequence). The V segment lost 6 bases and the J segment 5 bases; nucleotides outside the gene matches: 7. The CDR3 loop spans 14 amino acids. The CDR3, as DNA: TGTGCCAGCAGATTGACAGGGGGCTGGAACGAGCAGTACTTC. It codes for CASRLTGGWNEQYF.

The chain recombines TRBV7-9 with TRBJ1-2; no reliable D call. Germline V gene lookup returns CDR1 SEHNR and CDR2 FQNEAQ (reference sequence). Trimming removed 2 bases at V and 2 bases at J, with 9 bases between. The CDR3 totals 14 residues. The CDR3 reads CASSLFAGNYGYTF. The CDR3 nucleotides are TGTGCCAGCAGCTTATTTGCCGGCAACTATGGCTACACCTTC.

J is TRBJ2-7 and V is TRBV15; 9 bases match TRBD1. In germline, CDR1 is LNHNV, CDR2 YYDKDF (reference sequence). This CDR3 has 16 amino acids. With 5 bases clipped from V and 4 bases from J, the junction kept 12 bases outside the gene matches. CDR3 bases: TGTGCCACCAGCCGAGGGCAGACAGGGGGGACTTACGAGCAGTACTTC. It is translated as CATSRGQTGGTYEQYF. The full variable domain, rest sourced from reference TRBV15 and TRBJ2-7, is DAMVIQNPRYQVTQFGKPVTLSCSQTLNHNVMYWYQQKSSQAPKLLFHYYDKDFNNEADTPDNFQSRRPNTSFCFLDIRSPGLGDTAMYLCATSRGQTGGTYEQYFGPGTRLTVT.

The chain combines TRBV25-1 with TRBJ1-6; 7 bases are shared with TRBD1. The ends lost 4 bases at V and 5 bases at J; junction bases unmatched: 5. Looked up from germline, CDR1 is MGHDK and CDR2 is SYGVNS. This CDR3 spans 15 amino acids. The CDR3 bases are TGTGCCAGCAGTGGGCAGACAGGGCATAATTCACCCCTCCACTTT. This translates into CASSGQTGHNSPLHF.

The rearrangement joins TRBV10-3 to TRBJ2-7; D not resolved. V dropped 3 bases and J dropped 5 bases, with 8 bases sitting between them. Germline CDR1 is ENHRY and CDR2 is SYGVKD. The CDR3 covers 12 residues. CDR3 in amino acids: CAISERFDEQYF. Written as DNA, the CDR3 is TGTGCCATCAGTGAAAGGTTCGACGAGCAGTACTTC.

The genes are TRBV7-8 and TRBJ2-3; D perhaps matches TRBD2 (7 bases). The CDR3 is made up of 19 amino acids. The germline V gene has CDR1 SGHVS and CDR2 FQNEAQ. V was shortened by 8 bases and J by 4 bases, with 31 bases between the two germline ends. CDR3 sequence reads: CASFLRGGLRVIGADTQYF. The CDR3 coding sequence is TGTGCCAGCTTCCTGAGGGGGGGACTGAGAGTCATTGGGGCAGATACGCAGTATTTT.

This chain uses TRBV18 with TRBJ1-4; possible D gene TRBD1, 6 bases. Trimming took 5 bases from V and 0 from J, leaving 10 bases between them. The CDR3 length is 15 residues. CDR1 is KGHSH, CDR2 LQKENI, per germline. This CDR3 is CASSVQGATNEKLFF. The CDR3 nucleotides are TGTGCCAGCTCAGTACAGGGTGCAACTAATGAAAAACTGTTTTTT.

This CDR3 is CASSEAPRALEAFF. DNA for the CDR3: TGTGCCAGCAGTGAAGCTCCCCGGGCCCTGGAGGCTTTCTTT. The chain recombines TRBV6-1 with TRBJ1-1; D gene uncertain. CDR3 size: 14 residues. V lost 0 bases, J lost 11 bases, and 16 bases lay in between. Per the germline V gene, CDR1 is MNHNS and CDR2 is SASEGT.